Following are 21 T cell receptor beta chains from one sample sequenced in a study of regulatory T cells in long-lasting Graves disease (dated by TCRdb to 2020 to 2022). This sample's time point label indicates: newly diagnosed GD, antithyroid drugs for less than 3 months. For both TCR sequencing and RNA sequencing, RNA was extracted from PBMCs using TRIzol. Receptor amplification or capture employed multiplex PCR. Data came from an Illumina HiSeq 4000. iRepertoire HTBI primers and Arm-PCR amplification of CDR3 regions were used to construct TCR beta libraries. Starting from the raw public reads, TCRdb applied fastp trimming at Q25, assembled clones with MiXCR and retained in-frame beta chains. Here each entry gathers all rows of one CDR3 protein and keeps the most common genes and DNA. The sample profile shows 550,000 to 650,000 distinct CDR3 sequences; about 16% of them were found once. The leading ten clones occupy 12% of the sample.

The same data also contributed to another study, on T cells in Graves' hyperthyroidism and ophthalmopathy.

This material consisted of peripheral blood mononuclear cells (PBMCs), taken at new diagnosis, from a patient treated with antithyroid drugs. These receptors were taken from a man aged 18 to 35 with Graves disease. Donor details come from another sample of the same person, matched by shared clones.

This clonotype was observed at least ten times. The chain is built from TRBV12-3 or TRBV12-4 and TRBJ2-1; TRBD2 matches at 12 bases. V dropped 5 bases and J dropped 1; count of bases not matched to a gene: 9. The CDR3 extends over 18 amino acids. The CDR3 sequence: CASSERLAGVSSYNEQFF. CDR3 in DNA: TGTGCCAGCAGTGAGAGACTAGCGGGAGTATCGTCCTACAATGAGCAGTTCTTC.

This clonotype was seen repeatedly, ten times or more. DNA for the CDR3: TGTGCCAGCAGTCAGACTAGCGGGACCTACGAGCAGTACTTC. It encodes CASSQTSGTYEQYF. The chain carries TRBV11-2 and TRBJ2-7, with 11 bases identical to TRBD2. V dropped 6 bases and J dropped 2; count of bases not matched to a gene: 3. The CDR3 spans 14 residues. Germline V CDR1 and CDR2: SGHAT, FQNNGV.

This clonotype has at least ten counts. V and J are TRBV7-2 and TRBJ2-5; D remains ambiguous. The CDR3 loop spans 11 amino acids. V shed 5 bases and J shed 3 bases, with 4 bases lying between them. Germline V gene lookup returns CDR1 SGHTA and CDR2 FQGNSA. Written as DNA, the CDR3 is TGTGCCAGCAGCACCGAAGAGACCCAGTACTTC. Translation gives CASSTEETQYF.

In this sample, this clonotype turned up a few times. The chain combines TRBV5-1 with TRBJ2-2; 7 bases are shared with TRBD2. Unmatched junction bases numbered 7, after V lost 1 base and J lost 4 bases. This CDR3 spans 16 amino acids. The germline CDR1 and CDR2 sequences are SGHRS and YFSETQ. The CDR3 DNA reads TGCGCCAGCAGCTTGTGGGAGGGATCCCTCACCGGGGAGCTGTTTTTT. This gives the protein CASSLWEGSLTGELFF.

The chain combines TRBV2 with TRBJ2-7; D uncertain. The CDR3 loop spans 13 amino acids. Germline V gives CDR1 SNHLY, CDR2 FYNNEI. Trimming left V 6 bases short and J 4 bases short, with 13 bases between. CDR3 region: CASSQDYGYEQYF. The CDR3 DNA sequence: TGTGCCAGCAGCCAAGATTATGGGTACGAGCAGTACTTC.

V usage is TRBV9 and J usage is TRBJ2-5, with TRBD1 identical over 10 bases. V was pared by 3 bases and J by 5 bases, with 7 bases of the junction left unmatched. Germline V gene sequence: CDR1 SGDLS, CDR2 YYNGEE. The CDR3 is 15 amino acids. The CDR3 region is CASSGGQGVRETQYF. The CDR3 DNA is TGTGCCAGCAGCGGTGGACAGGGGGTGCGGGAGACCCAGTACTTC.

This clonotype was found a few times. The chain employs TRBV28 and TRBJ1-5; the D gene is possibly TRBD1 (5 bases). Germline assignment: CDR1 MDHEN and CDR2 SYDVKM. Trimming took off 3 bases at V and 0 bases at J, with 15 bases between the two ends. The CDR3 totals 17 residues. CDR3 bases: TGTGCCAGCAGTTTTAGTAGCGGGCAGGGTAGCAATCAGCCCCAGCATTTT. This codes for CASSFSSGQGSNQPQHF.

In this sample, this clonotype turned up many times. This chain links TRBV5-1 with TRBJ2-7; D might be TRBD2 (6 bases). CDR3 length: 15 amino acids. Deletions cut 0 bases from V and 2 bases from J, with 12 bases between. The germline CDR1 and CDR2 sequences are SGHRS and YFSETQ. The CDR3 bases are TGCGCCAGCAGCTTGGCCGGGAGTATTACCTACGAGCAGTACTTC. Amino acids: CASSLAGSITYEQYF.

This chain links TRBV20-1 with TRBJ2-3; a weak D match, TRBD2 (7 bases). The CDR3 has 16 residues. Trimming removed 6 bases at V and 3 bases at J, with 22 bases between. CDR1 and CDR2 from the germline V gene are DFQATT and SNEGSKA (reference sequence). CDR3 protein: CSASPFRGGATDTQYF. The CDR3 bases are TGCAGTGCCTCCCCATTTAGGGGGGGGGCAACAGATACGCAGTATTTT.

This clonotype was seen a handful of times. V usage is TRBV4-1 and J usage is TRBJ2-5; 8 bases match TRBD1. This CDR3 spans 16 amino acids. The V and J ends lost 1 base and 5 bases, in that order; junction bases with no gene match: 9. Germline V gene sequence: CDR1 MGHRA, CDR2 YSYEKL. Here the CDR3 DNA reads TGCGCCAGCAGCCAAGCACAGGGGGTACACGAGGAGACCCAGTACTTC. This encodes CASSQAQGVHEETQYF.

This chain uses TRBV12-3 or TRBV12-4 with TRBJ2-7; TRBD2 might be the D (5 bases). V lost 3 bases to trimming and J lost 3 bases, with 15 bases between them. The CDR3 is 15 amino acids. CDR3 amino acids: CASSLESGLIYEQYF. The CDR3 DNA reads as TGTGCCAGCAGTTTGGAGAGCGGTCTGATCTACGAGCAGTACTTC.

The gene calls are TRBV5-1 and TRBJ2-6, with D unresolved. Germline CDR1 reads SGHRS; CDR2 reads YFSETQ. The ends were cut back, 4 bases at V and 7 bases at J, with 9 bases in the middle. This CDR3 region has 13 residues. Written as DNA, the CDR3 is TGCGCCAGCAGCGCGGATCTTGCCAACGTCCTGACTTTC. Amino acid sequence: CASSADLANVLTF. Full variable domain (outside the CDR3, taken from reference TRBV5-1 and TRBJ2-6): KAGVTQTPRYLIKTRGQQVTLSCSPISGHRSVSWYQQTPGQGLQFLFEYFSETQRNKGNFPGRFSGRQFSNSRSEMNVSTLELGDSALYLCASSADLANVLTFGAGSRLTVL.

Ten or more counts support this clonotype. The chain combines TRBV6-2 or TRBV6-3 with TRBJ2-2, with TRBD1 identical over 9 bases. CDR3 size: 14 residues. The J segment lost 4 bases and the V segment lost 7 bases, leaving 4 bases of the junction unmatched. CDR1 MNHEY and CDR2 SVGEGT come from the germline V gene. The CDR3 nucleotides are TGTGCCAGCACCGGGACAGGGACCACCGGGGAGCTGTTTTTT. Translating gives CASTGTGTTGELFF.

The chain joins TRBV3-1 to TRBJ1-1; 12 bases match TRBD1. This CDR3 spans 14 amino acids. Unmatched junction bases numbered 5, after V lost 5 bases and J lost 7 bases. Germline V lookup: CDR1 LGHDT, CDR2 YNNKEL (reference sequence). In DNA, the CDR3 is TGTGCCAGCAGCTCCGGGACAGGGGGCTATGAAGCTTTCTTT. Amino acid sequence: CASSSGTGGYEAFF.

This chain uses TRBV24-1 with TRBJ1-2; D remains ambiguous. This CDR3 spans 13 amino acids. The V end was cut by 6 bases, the J end by 4 bases, with 11 bases between. The germline V gene has CDR1 KGHDR and CDR2 SFDVKD. In DNA, the CDR3 is TGTGCCACCAGTCCTAGCGAGGGCTATGGCTACACCTTC. It translates to CATSPSEGYGYTF.

This chain links TRBV18 with TRBJ1-5; 7 positions agree with TRBD1. Germline assignment: CDR1 KGHSH and CDR2 LQKENI. J gave up 5 bases and V 6 bases, and 16 bases lay outside the gene matches. This CDR3 has 17 residues. CDR3 in amino acids: CASSSPTPGQIYQPQHF. In DNA form, the CDR3 reads TGTGCCAGCTCGTCCCCAACTCCGGGACAGATATATCAGCCCCAGCATTTT.

This clonotype came up many times. J is TRBJ2-6 and V is TRBV28, with unresolved D. V gave up 5 bases and J gave up 0 bases, with 11 bases separating them. Germline V gene lookup returns CDR1 MDHEN and CDR2 SYDVKM. The CDR3 runs to 16 residues. CDR3 region: CASSQRDNSGANVLTF. The CDR3 coding sequence is TGTGCCAGCAGTCAAAGAGACAACTCTGGGGCCAACGTCCTGACTTTC. Drawing the rest from reference TRBV28 and TRBJ2-6, the complete variable domain is DVKVTQSSRYLVKRTGEKVFLECVQDMDHENMFWYRQDPGLGLRLIYFSYDVKMKEKGDIPEGYSVSREKKERFSLILESASTNQTSMYLCASSQRDNSGANVLTFGAGSRLTVL.

The chain is built from TRBV20-1 and TRBJ2-7, with 7 bases identical to TRBD1. V shed 6 bases and J 5 bases; nucleotides not matched to a gene: 13. Per the germline V gene, CDR1 is DFQATT and CDR2 is SNEGSKA (reference sequence). The CDR3 spans 14 residues. CDR3 coding DNA: TGCAGTGCGCGAATCGAACAGGGGTTCCACGAGCAGTACTTC. The encoded protein is CSARIEQGFHEQYF.

The genes are TRBV20-1 and TRBJ2-7; 7 bases map to TRBD1. The length of the CDR3 is 14 residues. V shed 4 bases and J 0 bases; nucleotides not matched to a gene: 6. The germline V gene encodes CDR1 DFQATT and CDR2 SNEGSKA (reference sequence). The CDR3 DNA sequence: TGCAGTGCTAACAGGGGCACTAGCTCCTACGAGCAGTACTTC. Amino acid sequence: CSANRGTSSYEQYF.

The chain is built from TRBV20-1 and TRBJ2-2, with D uncertain. The CDR3 extends over 13 amino acids. The germline V gene encodes CDR1 DFQATT and CDR2 SNEGSKA (reference sequence). V was shortened by 1 base and J by 6 bases, with 9 bases between the two germline ends. CDR3 amino acids: CSARGSGAGELFF. CDR3 in DNA: TGCAGTGCTAGAGGGTCTGGGGCCGGGGAGCTGTTTTTT.

This chain connects TRBV7-8 to TRBJ1-3, with D tentatively TRBD1 (5 bases). The CDR3 consists of 14 residues. V was cut by 5 bases and J by 4 bases, with 12 bases left in between. Germline V gives CDR1 SGHVS, CDR2 FQNEAQ. The CDR3 sequence is CASSPGTVGNTIYF. For the CDR3, the DNA is TGTGCCAGCAGCCCAGGGACGGTAGGAAACACCATATATTTT.